This TCR beta chain is drawn from a study of cytomegalovirus exposure and HLA in healthy donors. About this clone: Its target is unknown.

Donors had nominal health at sampling but likely had unrecorded immune exposures. The V and J ends lost 2 bases and 8 bases respectively, with 18 bases between them. The CDR3 sequence is 14 residues long. CDR1 and CDR2 (germline): GTSNPN, SVGIG (reference sequence). The PCR employed 60 Vbeta primers together with 13 Jbeta primers. Sequencing used immunoSEQ multiplex PCR; TCRdb keeps in-frame clones, though not all of them. The sample yields 300,000 or so clones, approximately 84% seen once. Findings and limits, study-wide: With high specificity and sensitivity, the classifier reportedly diagnosed cytomegalovirus status. The study listed approximately 160 cytomegalovirus-associated TCR beta chains.

The chain joins TRBV30 to TRBJ1-2; perhaps TRBD1 as D (6 bases). The sequencing input was PBMCs. This receptor was taken from a woman in her forties in good health and CMV-seropositive. The CDR3 is CAWSPDTGTGGYTF. DNA of the CDR3: TGTGCCTGGAGTCCTGATACAGGGACGGGGGGCTACACCTTC.